Listed here is a single T cell receptor beta chain. Its antigen is undetermined. This entry comes from a study of CD8 T cells in ankylosing spondylitis. Whole-study findings and limits: Disease-associated clones were reportedly significantly overrepresented in matched ankylosing spondylitis synovial fluid. Ankylosing spondylitis blood appeared to be characterized by a TCR beta motif of eight or nine highly homologous variants.

Looked up from germline, CDR1 is LGHDT and CDR2 is YNNKEL (reference sequence). The germline V and J ends were trimmed by 1 base and 8 bases, with 5 bases remaining between them. This CDR3 is built from 11 residues. Each CDR3 protein gets one entry after TCRdb re-called the 5' RACE reads with MiXCR. The sample lists over 600,000 distinct CDR3 sequences; around 19% were seen once. The V call is TRBV3-1, the J call TRBJ1-2, with D tentatively TRBD1 (5 bases). This sequence originates from a male donor with ankylosing spondylitis. Sequenced: blood, either unsorted or a sorted T cell fraction (not recorded which). The CDR3 here is CASSQAGGYTF. CDR3 nucleotides: TGTGCCAGCAGCCAAGCAGGGGGCTACACCTTC.